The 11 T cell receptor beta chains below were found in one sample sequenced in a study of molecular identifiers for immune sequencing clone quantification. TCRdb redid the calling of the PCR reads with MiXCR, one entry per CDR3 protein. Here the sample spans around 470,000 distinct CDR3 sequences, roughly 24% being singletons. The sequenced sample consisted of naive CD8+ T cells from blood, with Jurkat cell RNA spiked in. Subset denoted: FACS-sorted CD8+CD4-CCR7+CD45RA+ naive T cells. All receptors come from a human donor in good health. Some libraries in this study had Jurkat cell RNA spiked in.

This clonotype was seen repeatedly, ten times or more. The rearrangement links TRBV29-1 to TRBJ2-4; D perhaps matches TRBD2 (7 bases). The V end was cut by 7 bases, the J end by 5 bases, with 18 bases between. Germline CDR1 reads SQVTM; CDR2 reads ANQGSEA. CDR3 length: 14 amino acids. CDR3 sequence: CSARGLAGQNIQYF. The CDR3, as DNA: TGCAGCGCGCGGGGGCTAGCCGGGCAAAACATTCAGTACTTC.

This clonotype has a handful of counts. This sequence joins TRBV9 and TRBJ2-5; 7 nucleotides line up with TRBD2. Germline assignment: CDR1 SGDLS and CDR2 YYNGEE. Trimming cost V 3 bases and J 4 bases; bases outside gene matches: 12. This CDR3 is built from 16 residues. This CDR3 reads CASSEGGVGSGETQYF. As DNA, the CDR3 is TGTGCCAGCAGCGAGGGAGGGGTAGGGAGTGGAGAGACCCAGTACTTC. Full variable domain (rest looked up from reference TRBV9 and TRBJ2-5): DSGVTQTPKHLITATGQRVTLRCSPRSGDLSVYWYQQSLDQGLQFLIQYYNGEERAKGNILERFSAQQFPDLHSELNLSSLELGDSALYFCASSEGGVGSGETQYFGPGTRLLVL.

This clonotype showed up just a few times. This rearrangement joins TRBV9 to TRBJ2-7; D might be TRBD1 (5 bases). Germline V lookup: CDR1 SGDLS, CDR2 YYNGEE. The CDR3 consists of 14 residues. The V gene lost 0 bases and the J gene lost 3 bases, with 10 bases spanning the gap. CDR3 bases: TGTGCCAGCAGCGTAGCTGGGGCTGACTACGAGCAGTACTTC. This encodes CASSVAGADYEQYF. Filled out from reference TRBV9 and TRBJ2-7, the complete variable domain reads DSGVTQTPKHLITATGQRVTLRCSPRSGDLSVYWYQQSLDQGLQFLIQYYNGEERAKGNILERFSAQQFPDLHSELNLSSLELGDSALYFCASSVAGADYEQYFGPGTRLTVT.

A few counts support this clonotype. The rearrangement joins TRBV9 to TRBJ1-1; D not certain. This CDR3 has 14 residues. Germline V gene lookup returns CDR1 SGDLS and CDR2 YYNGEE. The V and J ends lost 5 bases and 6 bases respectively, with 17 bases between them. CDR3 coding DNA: TGTGCCAGCAGTGAAGCGGGTACGGGCGCTGAAGCTTTCTTT. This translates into CASSEAGTGAEAFF.

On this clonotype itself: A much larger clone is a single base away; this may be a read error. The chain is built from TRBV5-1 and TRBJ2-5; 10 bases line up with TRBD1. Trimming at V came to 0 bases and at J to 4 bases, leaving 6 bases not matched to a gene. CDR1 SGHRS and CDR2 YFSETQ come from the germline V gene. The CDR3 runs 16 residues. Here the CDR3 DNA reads TGCGCCAGCAGCTTGGGCCCGGGACAGGGGACAGAGACCCAGTACTTC. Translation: CASSLGPGQGTETQYF.

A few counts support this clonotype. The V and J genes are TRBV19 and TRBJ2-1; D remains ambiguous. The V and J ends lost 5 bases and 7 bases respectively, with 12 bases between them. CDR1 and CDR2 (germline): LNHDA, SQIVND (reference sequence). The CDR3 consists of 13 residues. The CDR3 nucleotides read TGTGCCAGTAGTGGCCTGCATCGGAATGAGCAGTTCTTC. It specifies CASSGLHRNEQFF.

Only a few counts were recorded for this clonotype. The CDR3 DNA is TGTGCCAGCAGTTTTCTCAACAGGGGGACAAATGAGCAGTTCTTC. Protein: CASSFLNRGTNEQFF. This chain links TRBV12-3 or TRBV12-4 with TRBJ2-1; 8 bases map to TRBD1. The J segment lost 7 bases and the V segment lost 3 bases, leaving 8 bases of the junction unmatched. The CDR3 runs 15 residues.

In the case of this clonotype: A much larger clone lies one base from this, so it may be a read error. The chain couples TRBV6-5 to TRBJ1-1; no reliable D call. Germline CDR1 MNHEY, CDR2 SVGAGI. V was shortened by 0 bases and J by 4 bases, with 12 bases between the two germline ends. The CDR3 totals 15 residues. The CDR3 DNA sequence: TGTGCCAGCAGTTACTCGAAGGGATTAGGCACTGAAGCTTTCTTT. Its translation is CASSYSKGLGTEAFF.

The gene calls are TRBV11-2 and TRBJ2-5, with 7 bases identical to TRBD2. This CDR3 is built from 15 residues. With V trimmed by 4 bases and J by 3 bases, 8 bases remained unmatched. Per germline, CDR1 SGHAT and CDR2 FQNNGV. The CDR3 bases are TGTGCCAGCAGCTCGGTTGTGGCGGGAGAAGAGACCCAGTACTTC. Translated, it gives CASSSVVAGEETQYF.

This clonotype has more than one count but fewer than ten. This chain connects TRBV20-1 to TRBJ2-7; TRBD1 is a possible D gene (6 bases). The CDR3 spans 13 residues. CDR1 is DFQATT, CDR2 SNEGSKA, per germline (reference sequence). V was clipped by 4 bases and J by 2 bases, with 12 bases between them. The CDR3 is CSATPGVPYEQYF. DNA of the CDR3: TGCAGTGCTACGCCAGGGGTACCCTACGAGCAGTACTTC.

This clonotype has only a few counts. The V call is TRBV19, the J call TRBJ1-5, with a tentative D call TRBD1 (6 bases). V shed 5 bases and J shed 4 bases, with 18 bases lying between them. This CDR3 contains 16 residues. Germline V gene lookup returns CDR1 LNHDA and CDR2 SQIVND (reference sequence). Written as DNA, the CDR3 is TGTGCCAGTAGTCCCCCCTATACAGGGTTAAATCAGCCCCAGCATTTT. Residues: CASSPPYTGLNQPQHF.